The 27 T cell receptor beta chains reported below all come from one sample, sequenced in a study of T cells in localized non-small cell lung cancer. The data were produced by immunoSEQ multiplex PCR, yet TCRdb's version contains in-frame clones alone and is incomplete. The sample shows about 31,000 clones, 90% to 95% of them seen only once. The source material was peripheral blood, sampled before any cancer treatment. Receptors were obtained from a woman aged 40-75 years with stage I lung adenocarcinoma.

This chain links TRBV5-1 with TRBJ1-5; 7 bases are shared with TRBD1. Germline loops: CDR1 SGHRS, CDR2 YFSETQ. V lost 0 bases and J lost 7; bases outside the gene matches: 4. The CDR3 runs 14 residues. The CDR3 sequence is CASSLGDSSQPQHF. The CDR3 DNA sequence: TGCGCCAGCAGCTTGGGGGACAGCTCACAGCCCCAGCATTTT.

This clone has only one observation. V usage is TRBV4-1 and J usage is TRBJ2-7, with D uncertain. Trimming took 0 bases from V and 3 from J, leaving 12 bases between them. The germline V gene encodes CDR1 MGHRA and CDR2 YSYEKL. This CDR3 is built from 15 residues. The CDR3 loop reads CASSQDPKYSYEQYF. CDR3 sequence (DNA): TGCGCCAGCAGCCAAGATCCCAAATACAGCTACGAGCAGTACTTC.

Only one count was recorded for this clone. The rearrangement uses TRBV6-6 and TRBJ2-7; 7 bases agree with TRBD2. Germline CDR1 MNHNY, CDR2 SVGAGI (reference sequence). The CDR3 is made up of 12 amino acids. V gave up 8 bases and J gave up 3 bases; unmatched junction bases: 4. This chain's CDR3 is CASDAGDYEQYF. DNA for the CDR3: TGTGCCAGCGATGCGGGAGACTACGAGCAGTACTTC.

The chain links TRBV11-3 to TRBJ1-2; 8 bases align to TRBD1. V lost 3 bases, J lost 6 bases, and 9 bases stayed unmatched. The CDR3 consists of 15 residues. Germline V gene lookup returns CDR1 SGHNT and CDR2 YENEEA. The CDR3 DNA sequence: TGTGCCAGCAGCTTGAACACAGGGGGAAGTCATGGCTACACCTTC. Its translation: CASSLNTGGSHGYTF.

This chain joins TRBV10-2 and TRBJ2-7; D gene unclear. The CDR3 is 14 amino acids. Between the trimmed V and J ends, which lost 2 bases and 10 bases, there was a span of 18 bases. Germline loops: CDR1 WSHSY, CDR2 SAAADI. For the CDR3, the DNA is TGCGCCAGCAGTGAGAGCAGAATAGTATCGGAACAGTACTTC. Translating it yields CASSESRIVSEQYF.

This sequence joins TRBV10-1 and TRBJ2-1, with 10 positions matching TRBD1. V trimming: 3 bases; J trimming: 9 bases; junction bases outside the gene matches: 8. The CDR3 spans 15 residues. Germline CDR1 is WNHNN and CDR2 is SYGVQD (reference sequence). CDR3 nucleotides: TGCGCCAGCAGTGAAGACAGGGGGCGCTTCGGTGAGCAGTTCTTC. Translation: CASSEDRGRFGEQFF.

V usage is TRBV7-2 and J usage is TRBJ2-5, with D tentatively TRBD2 (6 bases). This CDR3 spans 16 amino acids. Trimming stripped 5 bases from V and 2 bases from J, with 18 bases between. The V gene's germline CDR1 is SGHTA and CDR2 FQGNSA. The CDR3 region has the DNA TGTGCCAGCAGCCCACCTCGGGTGGCGGGGCAAGAGACCCAGTACTTC. Residues: CASSPPRVAGQETQYF.

The chain carries TRBV7-2 and TRBJ2-1; 12 bases match TRBD1. J gave up 7 bases and V 4 bases, and 5 bases lay outside the gene matches. Germline CDR1 reads SGHTA; CDR2 reads FQGNSA. The CDR3 spans 15 residues. CDR3 nucleotide sequence: TGTGCCAGCAGCTACCGGGACAGGGGGCCGAATGAGCAGTTCTTC. Translated: CASSYRDRGPNEQFF.

The V call is TRBV5-4, the J call TRBJ2-3, with 8 bases that match TRBD2. V dropped 4 bases and J dropped 0; count of bases not matched to a gene: 7. This CDR3 has 16 residues. Germline V gene lookup returns CDR1 SGHNT and CDR2 YYREEE (reference sequence). This CDR3 is CASSRVPSGSTDTQYF. CDR3 sequence (DNA): TGTGCCAGCAGCCGGGTACCTAGCGGGAGCACAGATACGCAGTATTTT.

The V call is TRBV18, the J call TRBJ1-4; tentatively, D is TRBD1 (6 bases). This CDR3 comprises 16 residues. CDR1 KGHSH and CDR2 LQKENI come from the germline V gene. V lost 0 bases and J 3 bases, leaving 11 bases between the germline ends. DNA of the CDR3: TGTGCCAGCTCACCACCGGGACATAGCCCTAATGAAAAACTGTTTTTT. Protein sequence: CASSPPGHSPNEKLFF. The variable domain in full, completed from reference TRBV18 and TRBJ1-4, reads NAGVMQNPRHLVRRRGQEARLRCSPMKGHSHVYWYRQLPEEGLKFMVYLQKENIIDESGMPKERFSAEFPKEGPSILRIQQVVRGDSAAYFCASSPPGHSPNEKLFFGSGTQLSVL.

This rearrangement joins TRBV18 to TRBJ2-1; no definite D call. Germline V gives CDR1 KGHSH, CDR2 LQKENI. CDR3 length: 12 amino acids. Trimming stripped 3 bases from V and 14 bases from J, with 14 bases between. The CDR3 DNA is TGTGCCAGCTCACCGCTGTCTGGAGAGGAGTTCTTC. It codes for CASSPLSGEEFF.

Turning to this clone: At one of its ends the junction is not consistent with the germline gene, which may arise from a read error. The chain has TRBV7-7 and TRBJ2-7; the D is unclear. This CDR3 spans 13 amino acids. Germline-derived CDR1 and CDR2 are SSHAT and FNYEAQ (reference sequence). CDR3 in DNA: TGTGCTAGCAGTCATGATCCCTCCTACGAGCAGTACTTC. It is translated as CASSHDPSYEQYF.

This clone was picked up a small number of times. The chain carries TRBV4-1 and TRBJ1-3; 7 bases fit TRBD1. J lost 4 bases, V lost 0 bases, and 0 bases had no gene match. CDR1 is MGHRA and CDR2 is YSYEKL in the germline V gene. This CDR3 has 14 amino acids. The CDR3 sequence: CASSQEGQGNTIYF. In nucleotides, the CDR3 is TGCGCCAGCAGCCAAGAGGGACAGGGAAACACCATATATTTT.

This clone was seen more than once but under ten times. V is TRBV13 and J is TRBJ1-2; possible D gene TRBD1, 6 bases. V lost 4 bases and J 6 bases, leaving 21 bases between the germline ends. Germline loops: CDR1 PRHDT, CDR2 FYEKMQ (reference sequence). CDR3 length equals 16 residues. Here the CDR3 DNA reads TGTGCCAGCAGCTCGCTACTTATCGGGGGGCGACATGGCTACACCTTC. Amino acid sequence: CASSSLLIGGRHGYTF.

The chain is built from TRBV7-9 and TRBJ1-1; D may be TRBD1 (5 bases). V lost 5 bases to trimming and J lost 1 base, with 17 bases between them. The germline V gene has CDR1 SEHNR and CDR2 FQNEAQ (reference sequence). The CDR3 length is 16 residues. The CDR3 sequence is CASSIRGRGPNTEAFF. The CDR3 DNA is TGTGCCAGCAGCATCCGAGGTCGGGGCCCGAACACTGAAGCTTTCTTT.

This chain joins TRBV9 and TRBJ2-7; 7 bases are shared with TRBD2. The CDR3 has 14 residues. V shed 4 bases, J shed 0 bases, and the junction held 4 bases outside the gene matches. Germline V gene lookup returns CDR1 SGDLS and CDR2 YYNGEE. CDR3 bases: TGTGCCAGCAGCCCCCGGGACTACTCCTACGAGCAGTACTTC. It yields the protein CASSPRDYSYEQYF.

The chain recombines TRBV7-8 with TRBJ2-1; TRBD2 agrees at 11 bases. V shed 1 base, J shed 2 bases, and the junction held 1 base outside the gene matches. The CDR3 is 16 residues long. The germline CDR1 and CDR2 sequences are SGHVS and FQNEAQ. CDR3 region: CASSLGGLAAYNEQFF. CDR3 bases: TGTGCCAGCAGCTTAGGGGGACTAGCGGCCTACAATGAGCAGTTCTTC.

The rearrangement uses TRBV6-5 and TRBJ2-7; D assignment may be TRBD1 or TRBD2 (6 bases each). The CDR3 runs 13 residues. Germline V CDR1 and CDR2: MNHEY, SVGAGI. V lost 5 bases and J lost 6, with 14 bases in between. This CDR3 is CASSKGGAGEQYF. For the CDR3, the DNA is TGTGCCAGCAGTAAGGGGGGTGCGGGCGAGCAGTACTTC.

This clone was counted a few times. The chain uses TRBV9 and TRBJ1-1; D unclear. Between the trimmed V and J ends, which lost 3 bases and 1 base, there was a span of 7 bases. The CDR3 has 13 amino acids. CDR1 and CDR2 from the germline V gene are SGDLS and YYNGEE. CDR3 nucleotides: TGTGCCAGCAGCGAGGACGGGAACACTGAAGCTTTCTTT. Protein sequence: CASSEDGNTEAFF.

The chain uses TRBV10-1 and TRBJ2-7; TRBD1 agrees at 7 bases. This CDR3 has 13 amino acids. Trimming at V came to 8 bases and at J to 5 bases, leaving 9 bases not matched to a gene. The germline gives CDR1 WNHNN, CDR2 SYGVQD (reference sequence). The CDR3 nucleotides are TGCGCCAGCGGGGCAGGGGGAAGGGACGAGCAGTACTTC. Amino acids: CASGAGGRDEQYF.

This clone was observed a handful of times. The CDR3 region has the DNA TGTGCCAGTAGTTCTAGGCCCGACACTGAAGCTTTCTTT. This gives the protein CASSSRPDTEAFF. The chain employs TRBV19 and TRBJ1-1; D remains unclear. V was clipped by 5 bases and J by 3 bases, with 10 bases between them. Germline V gene sequence: CDR1 LNHDA, CDR2 SQIVND (reference sequence). This CDR3 has 13 amino acids. Using reference TRBV19 and TRBJ1-1 for the parts outside the CDR3, the full variable domain is DGGITQSPKYLFRKEGQNVTLSCEQNLNHDAMYWYRQDPGQGLRLIYYSQIVNDFQKGDIAEGYSVSREKKESFPLTVTSAQKNPTAFYLCASSSRPDTEAFFGQGTRLTVV.

The rearrangement uses TRBV7-9 and TRBJ2-1; the D is unclear. The CDR3 is 15 amino acids. Deletions cut 2 bases from V and 6 bases from J, with 14 bases between. In germline, CDR1 is SEHNR, CDR2 FQNEAQ (reference sequence). The CDR3 loop reads CASSLSPVLSNEQFF. For the CDR3, the DNA is TGTGCCAGCAGCTTAAGCCCGGTCCTCTCCAATGAGCAGTTCTTC.

The chain combines TRBV2 with TRBJ2-1; D gene unclear. Germline V gene sequence: CDR1 SNHLY, CDR2 FYNNEI. The CDR3 runs 15 residues. Trimming cost V 3 bases and J 3 bases, with 12 bases left between them. CDR3 residues: CASSELRSGYNEQFF. The CDR3 coding sequence is TGTGCCAGCAGTGAGCTGAGATCCGGCTACAATGAGCAGTTCTTC.

The rearrangement uses TRBV29-1 and TRBJ1-1; the D gene is possibly TRBD1 (5 bases). The germline gives CDR1 SQVTM, CDR2 ANQGSEA. Trimming cost V 4 bases and J 4 bases, with 13 bases left between them. This CDR3 comprises 13 residues. The CDR3 DNA is TGCAGCGTTGTTAGGGGAGAGGGCACTGAAGCTTTCTTT. It yields the protein CSVVRGEGTEAFF. Looking up the rest from reference TRBV29-1 and TRBJ1-1 gives the full variable domain: SAVISQKPSRDICQRGTSLTIQCQVDSQVTMMFWYRQQPGQSLTLIATANQGSEATYESGFVIDKFPISRPNLTFSTLTVSNMSPEDSSIYLCSVVRGEGTEAFFGQGTRLTVV.

The chain couples TRBV14 to TRBJ2-6; D perhaps matches TRBD1 (5 bases). The CDR3 runs to 18 residues. V shed 0 bases and J shed 1 base, with 13 bases lying between them. Germline lookup yields CDR1 SGHDN and CDR2 FVKESK. CDR3 coding DNA: TGTGCCAGCAGCCAAGATTGGGGCCGGAAGTCTGGGGCCAACGTCCTGACTTTC. Its protein is CASSQDWGRKSGANVLTF.

The V and J genes are TRBV29-1 and TRBJ1-2; 7 bases map to TRBD1. This CDR3 is built from 15 residues. Germline trimming cut 6 bases from V and 5 bases from J; bases unmatched to any gene: 15. Per germline, CDR1 SQVTM and CDR2 ANQGSEA. As DNA, the CDR3 is TGCAGCGTACTAAGGGGGCTAGAGTCCCTTTATGGCTACACCTTC. It is translated as CSVLRGLESLYGYTF. The full variable domain, completed using reference TRBV29-1 and TRBJ1-2, is SAVISQKPSRDICQRGTSLTIQCQVDSQVTMMFWYRQQPGQSLTLIATANQGSEATYESGFVIDKFPISRPNLTFSTLTVSNMSPEDSSIYLCSVLRGLESLYGYTFGSGTRLTVV.

This clone was seen once. The CDR3 sequence: CASSPMRGRNTEAFF. The DNA of the CDR3 is TGTGCCAGCTCACCGATGAGGGGACGGAACACTGAAGCTTTCTTT. The chain combines TRBV18 with TRBJ1-1; the D gene is possibly TRBD1 (5 bases). From germline, CDR1 is KGHSH and CDR2 LQKENI. Trimming removed 3 bases from V and 1 base from J, with 12 bases in between. This CDR3 is built from 15 residues.